This entry lists 22 T cell receptor beta chains sequenced from one sample in a study of CD8 T cells in ankylosing spondylitis. Using its own MiXCR run on the 5' RACE reads, TCRdb lists one record per CDR3 protein. The sample contains 80,000 to 100,000 distinct CDR3 sequences, 8% to 10% of which appear only once. What was sequenced was blood, either unsorted or a sorted T cell fraction (not recorded which). Receptors originate from a male donor with ankylosing spondylitis or in good health (not recorded which).

At least ten counts were recorded for this clonotype. CDR3 sequence: CASSQDGTGGTEAFF. CDR3 coding DNA: TGCGCCAGCAGCCAAGATGGGACAGGGGGTACTGAAGCTTTCTTT. The chain joins TRBV4-3 to TRBJ1-1; the match to TRBD1 covers 11 bases. J lost 5 bases, V lost 0 bases, and 2 bases had no gene match. This CDR3 is 15 amino acids long. Looked up from germline, CDR1 is LGHNA and CDR2 is YSLEER.

This clonotype was seen a few times. The gene calls are TRBV7-2 and TRBJ2-5, with 7 nucleotides matching TRBD1. Germline values: CDR1 SGHTA, CDR2 FQGNSA. The CDR3 loop spans 15 amino acids. V dropped 0 bases and J dropped 5; count of bases not matched to a gene: 6. CDR3 bases: TGTGCCAGCAGCTTAGCGGCAGGGGGTTTTGAGACCCAGTACTTC. This gives the protein CASSLAAGGFETQYF. The variable domain in full, with the rest retrieved from reference TRBV7-2 and TRBJ2-5, is GAGVSQSPSNKVTEKGKDVELRCDPISGHTALYWYRQSLGQGLEFLIYFQGNSAPDKSGLPSDRFSAERTGGSVSTLTIQRTQQEDSAVYLCASSLAAGGFETQYFGPGTRLLVL.

CDR3 region: CASSQLLAGGINEQFF. The CDR3 DNA reads as TGCGCCAGCAGCCAACTGCTAGCGGGGGGTATCAATGAGCAGTTCTTC. The V gene is TRBV4-3, the J gene TRBJ2-1, with 11 positions matching TRBD2. V lost 2 bases and J lost 6; bases outside the gene matches: 6. The CDR3 is 16 residues long. Germline V lookup: CDR1 LGHNA, CDR2 YSLEER.

Many counts were recorded for this clonotype. The chain has TRBV12-3 or TRBV12-4 and TRBJ1-1; tentative D call: TRBD1 (6 bases). CDR3 length: 15 residues. V lost 6 bases and J 0 bases, leaving 14 bases between the germline ends. This CDR3 reads CASSRGMEVNTEAFF. In DNA, the CDR3 is TGTGCCAGCAGCAGGGGCATGGAAGTGAACACTGAAGCTTTCTTT.

The gene calls are TRBV12-3 or TRBV12-4 and TRBJ2-2, with D possibly TRBD1 on 5 matching bases. The ends were cut back, 6 bases at V and 7 bases at J, with 15 bases in the middle. This CDR3 contains 14 residues. CDR3 region: CASSLAGNGGELFF. In nucleotides, the CDR3 is TGTGCCAGCAGCCTGGCAGGGAATGGCGGGGAGCTGTTTTTT.

Points on this clonotype: A much larger clone is a single base away; this may be a read error. The rearrangement joins TRBV20-1 to TRBJ2-5, with 11 positions matching TRBD2. CDR1 DFQATT and CDR2 SNEGSKA come from the germline V gene (reference sequence). CDR3 size: 15 residues. CDR3 amino acids: CTAPRLAGSQETQYF. CDR3 nucleotides: TGCACTGCCCCCAGACTAGCGGGATCCCAAGAGACCCAGTACTTC.

This clonotype was detected ten times or more. At one end the junction does not follow the germline gene, possibly because of a read error. This sequence joins TRBV7-7 and TRBJ2-5, with unresolved D. Germline CDR1 is SSHAT and CDR2 is FNYEAQ (reference sequence). The CDR3 runs to 13 residues. CDR3 bases: TGTGCTAGCAGCTTATCTGTCAAGGAGACCCAGTACTTC. Translated: CASSLSVKETQYF.

In its sample, this clonotype was seen a few times. The chain employs TRBV21-1 and TRBJ1-3; the D call in the table, TRBD1, was not verified against the DNA. TRBV21-1 is reported as a pseudogene. The length of the CDR3 is 17 residues. CDR3 coding DNA: TGTGCCAGCAGCGAACCCGGGGGTCCCCTCTCTGGAAACACCATATATTTT. Translated: CASSEPGGPLSGNTIYF.

The chain combines TRBV7-6 with TRBJ2-3, with D tentatively TRBD1 (6 bases). The CDR3 runs to 15 residues. Germline lookup yields CDR1 SGHVS and CDR2 FNYEAQ. Trimming pared 1 base from V and 3 bases from J, leaving 11 bases between. Here the CDR3 reads CASSLVGALTDTQYF. In DNA, the CDR3 is TGTGCCAGCAGCTTAGTGGGGGCACTAACAGATACGCAGTATTTT. Together with reference TRBV7-6 and TRBJ2-3, the CDR3 gives the full variable domain: GAGVSQSPRYKVTKRGQDVALRCDPISGHVSLYWYRQALGQGPEFLTYFNYEAQQDKSGLPNDRFSAERPEGSISTLTIQRTEQRDSAMYRCASSLVGALTDTQYFGPGTRLTVL.

The sample holds many counts of this clonotype. The chain employs TRBV29-1 and TRBJ2-3, with a weak D call TRBD1 (7 bases). The germline V and J ends were trimmed by 7 bases and 1 base, with 18 bases remaining between them. The germline V gene has CDR1 SQVTM and CDR2 ANQGSEA. This CDR3 spans 15 amino acids. CDR3 in amino acids: CSGGPRRGGTDTQYF. The CDR3, as DNA: TGCAGCGGAGGCCCTCGCAGGGGGGGCACAGATACGCAGTATTTT.

This clonotype was detected ten times or more. The chain uses TRBV5-6 and TRBJ2-5; a weak D match, TRBD2 (6 bases). Germline V CDR1 and CDR2: SGHDT, YYEEEE. Trimming shortened V by 2 bases and J by 7 bases, and 12 bases separated the two germline ends. This CDR3 has 13 amino acids. The chain's CDR3 is CASSFLQGGTQYF. In nucleotides, the CDR3 is TGTGCCAGCAGCTTTTTGCAGGGAGGGACCCAGTACTTC.

This clonotype came up many times. The J gene is TRBJ2-7, the V gene TRBV7-8; a weak D match, TRBD2 (5 bases). The germline CDR1 and CDR2 sequences are SGHVS and FQNEAQ. V lost 1 base and J lost 2, with 21 bases in between. The CDR3 is 18 residues long. Here the CDR3 reads CASSLDPGVDGITYEQYF. The DNA for the CDR3 is TGTGCCAGCAGCTTAGACCCCGGAGTGGACGGGATAACCTACGAGCAGTACTTC.

The gene calls are TRBV6-2 or TRBV6-3 and TRBJ2-1; D could derive from TRBD1 or TRBD2 (5 bases each). Per the germline V gene, CDR1 is MNHEY and CDR2 is SVGEGT. The CDR3 covers 17 residues. The V gene lost 5 bases and the J gene lost 3 bases, with 20 bases spanning the gap. CDR3 loop: CASSHLRSRDLYNEQFF. DNA for the CDR3: TGTGCCAGCAGTCACTTGAGAAGCAGGGACCTCTACAATGAGCAGTTCTTC.

This chain connects TRBV10-2 to TRBJ2-5; D might be TRBD1 (6 bases). Trimming removed 8 bases from V and 3 bases from J, with 10 bases in between. CDR3 length equals 12 residues. Germline V CDR1 and CDR2: WSHSY, SAAADI. The CDR3 region is CASGQIEETQYF. CDR3 nucleotide sequence: TGCGCCAGCGGACAGATAGAAGAGACCCAGTACTTC.

This clonotype has a handful of counts. The gene calls are TRBV29-1 and TRBJ2-7; no clear D. Germline loops: CDR1 SQVTM, CDR2 ANQGSEA. With 6 bases removed from V and 0 bases from J, the gap between germline ends came to 12 bases. The CDR3 contains 13 residues. CDR3 DNA: TGCAGCGTCCACTCGGGCCACTCCTACGAGCAGTACTTC. This sequence encodes CSVHSGHSYEQYF.

This clonotype has more than one count but fewer than ten. The V call is TRBV7-9, the J call TRBJ1-3; possibly TRBD1 for D (5 bases). V dropped 4 bases and J dropped 4 bases, with 8 bases sitting between them. The CDR3 is 13 amino acids. Germline CDR1 reads SEHNR; CDR2 reads FQNEAQ (reference sequence). The CDR3 here is CASSSGRGNTIYF. The CDR3 DNA is TGTGCCAGCAGCTCGGGACGGGGAAACACCATATATTTT. Supplemented by reference TRBV7-9 and TRBJ1-3, the full variable domain reads DTGVSQNPRHKITKRGQNVTFRCDPISEHNRLYWYRQTLGQGPEFLTYFQNEAQLEKSRLLSDRFSAERPKGSFSTLEIQRTEQGDSAMYLCASSSGRGNTIYFGEGSWLTVV.

This clonotype was counted at least ten times. This sequence joins TRBV6-2 or TRBV6-3 and TRBJ2-1; the D gene could be TRBD1 or TRBD2 (5 bases each). In germline, CDR1 is MNHEY, CDR2 SVGEGT. The CDR3 runs to 15 residues. Trimming stripped 6 bases from V and 2 bases from J, with 14 bases between. The CDR3 coding sequence is TGTGCCAGCAGCAGAGGGGCATATACCTACAATGAGCAGTTCTTC. Translating gives CASSRGAYTYNEQFF.

Many counts were recorded for this clonotype. V and J are TRBV20-1 and TRBJ2-3; D unclear. V gave up 5 bases and J gave up 0 bases, with 9 bases separating them. The CDR3 runs to 13 residues. CDR1 and CDR2 from the germline V gene are DFQATT and SNEGSKA (reference sequence). CDR3 in amino acids: CSAGLQSTDTQYF. The CDR3 DNA follows: TGCAGTGCTGGGCTACAGAGCACAGATACGCAGTATTTT.

This clonotype was seen repeatedly, ten times or more. The J gene is TRBJ2-5, the V gene TRBV6-5, with D hard to call. Germline loops: CDR1 MNHEY, CDR2 SVGAGI. Trimming stripped 2 bases from V and 2 bases from J, with 12 bases between. The CDR3 is 15 amino acids. The CDR3 here is CASSYDGYLQETQYF. The CDR3 DNA reads TGTGCCAGCAGTTACGACGGTTACTTACAAGAGACCCAGTACTTC.

In this sample, this clonotype turned up many times. The chain employs TRBV12-3 or TRBV12-4 and TRBJ2-7, with D maybe TRBD1 (5 bases). The CDR3 is 15 residues long. With 3 bases removed from V and 0 bases from J, the gap between germline ends came to 12 bases. The CDR3 protein is CASSFGRVLSYEQYF. The CDR3 coding sequence is TGTGCCAGCAGTTTTGGCAGGGTCCTCTCCTACGAGCAGTACTTC.

There are many counts of this clonotype. The chain is built from TRBV6-2 or TRBV6-3 and TRBJ1-2; no clear D gene. Germline CDR1 is MNHEY and CDR2 is SVGEGT. This CDR3 is 10 amino acids long. Trimming removed 11 bases at V and 3 bases at J, with 7 bases between. The CDR3: CAVRDYGYTF. The CDR3 nucleotides are TGTGCCGTACGGGACTATGGCTACACCTTC.

This clonotype was counted at least ten times. The chain employs TRBV29-1 and TRBJ1-1; 8 bases line up with TRBD1. This CDR3 has 14 amino acids. Germline V lookup: CDR1 SQVTM, CDR2 ANQGSEA. The junction had 8 bases not matched to a gene; V was cut back by 5 bases and J by 3 bases. As DNA, the CDR3 is TGCAGCGTTAACAGGGGGACGAAGGACACTGAAGCTTTCTTT. Its protein product is CSVNRGTKDTEAFF.